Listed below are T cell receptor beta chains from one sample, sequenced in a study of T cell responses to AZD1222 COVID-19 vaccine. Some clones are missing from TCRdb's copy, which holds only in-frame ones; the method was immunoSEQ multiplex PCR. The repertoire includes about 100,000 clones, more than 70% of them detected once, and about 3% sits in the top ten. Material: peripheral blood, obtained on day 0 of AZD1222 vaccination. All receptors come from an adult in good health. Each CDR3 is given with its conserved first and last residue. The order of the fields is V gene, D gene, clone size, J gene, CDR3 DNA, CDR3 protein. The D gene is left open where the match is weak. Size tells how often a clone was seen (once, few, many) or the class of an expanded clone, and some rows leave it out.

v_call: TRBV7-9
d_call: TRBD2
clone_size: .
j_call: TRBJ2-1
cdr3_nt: TGTGCCAGCAGCCTTAGATCTAGCGGGGGGACTCTAGGGAATGAGCAGTTCTTC
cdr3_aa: CASSLRSSGGTLGNEQFF

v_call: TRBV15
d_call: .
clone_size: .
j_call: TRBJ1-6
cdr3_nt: TGTGCCACCAGCTGGCGGACAGCGACGGATTCACCCCTCCACTTT
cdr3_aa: CATSWRTATDSPLHF

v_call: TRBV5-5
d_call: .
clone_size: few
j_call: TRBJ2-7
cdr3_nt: TGTGCCAGCAGCTACCCACAGGCCTACGAGCAGTACTTC
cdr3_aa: CASSYPQAYEQYF

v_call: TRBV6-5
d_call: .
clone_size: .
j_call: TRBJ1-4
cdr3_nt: TGTGCCAGCAGCCCAAACAGGGAGGAAAAACTGTTTTTT
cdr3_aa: CASSPNREEKLFF

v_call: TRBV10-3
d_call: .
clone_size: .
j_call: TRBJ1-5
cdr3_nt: TGTGCCATCAGTGAAAGCGGGACGCCCAACAATCAGCCCCAGCATTTT
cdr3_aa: CAISESGTPNNQPQHF

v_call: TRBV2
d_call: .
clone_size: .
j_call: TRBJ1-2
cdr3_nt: TGTGCCAGCAGTGGGGTTGGGAACTATGGCTACACCTTC
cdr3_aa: CASSGVGNYGYTF

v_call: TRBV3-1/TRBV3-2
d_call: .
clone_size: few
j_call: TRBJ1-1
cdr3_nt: TGTGCCAGCAGCGACTTCCCTCGGGCTAGCGCTGAAGCTTTCTTT
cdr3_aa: CASSDFPRASAEAFF

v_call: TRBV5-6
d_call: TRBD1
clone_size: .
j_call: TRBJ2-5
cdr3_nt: TGTGCCAGCAGCTACGGACAGGGAGAGACCCAGTACTTC
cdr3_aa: CASSYGQGETQYF

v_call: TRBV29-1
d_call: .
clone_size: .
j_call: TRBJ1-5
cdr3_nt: TGCAGCGTTGGACCAACGGGGGTGTGGCAGCCCCAGCATTTT
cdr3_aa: CSVGPTGVWQPQHF

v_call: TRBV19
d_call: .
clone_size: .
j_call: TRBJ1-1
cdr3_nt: TGTGCCAGTACTCAAAGGGGGTTGGGTAACACTGAAGCTTTCTTT
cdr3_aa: CASTQRGLGNTEAFF

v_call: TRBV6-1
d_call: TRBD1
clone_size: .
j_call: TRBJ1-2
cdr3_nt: TGTGCCAGCAGAACCGCAGGGGGGGGTAACTATGGCTACACCTTC
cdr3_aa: CASRTAGGGNYGYTF

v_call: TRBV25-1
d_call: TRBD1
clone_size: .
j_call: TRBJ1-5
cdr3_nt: TGTGCCAGCAGTGATGACAGGGGGAATGTTCGTGGTCAGCCCCAGCATTTT
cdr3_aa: CASSDDRGNVRGQPQHF

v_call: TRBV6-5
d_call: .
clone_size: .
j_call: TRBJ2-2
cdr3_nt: TGTGCCGGTAGGAGGGACGGAGGATCCACCGGGGAGCTGTTTTTT
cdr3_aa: CAGRRDGGSTGELFF

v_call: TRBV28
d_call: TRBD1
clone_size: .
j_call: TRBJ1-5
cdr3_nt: TGTGCCAGCACCCAGGACAGGGGTGACCAGCCCCAGCATTTT
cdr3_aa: CASTQDRGDQPQHF

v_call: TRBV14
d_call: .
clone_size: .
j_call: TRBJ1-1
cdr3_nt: TGTGCCAGCAGCCAACCCGGGACAAATGAAGCTTTCTTT
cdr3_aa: CASSQPGTNEAFF

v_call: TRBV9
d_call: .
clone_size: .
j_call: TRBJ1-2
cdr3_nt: TGTGCCAGCAGCCTGAGGGGGGAGTCTAACTATGGCTACACCTTC
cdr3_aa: CASSLRGESNYGYTF

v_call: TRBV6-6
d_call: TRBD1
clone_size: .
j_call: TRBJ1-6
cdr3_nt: TGTGCCAGCGGGACAGCCTATAATTCACCCCTCCACTTT
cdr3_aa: CASGTAYNSPLHF

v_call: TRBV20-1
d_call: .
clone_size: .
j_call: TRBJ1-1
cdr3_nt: TGCAGTGCTAGAGATCCATCTGAAGCTTTCTTT
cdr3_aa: CSARDPSEAFF

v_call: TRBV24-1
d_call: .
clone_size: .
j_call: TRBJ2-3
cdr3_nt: TGTGCCACCAGTGATTTAGGTGGGGGGGCTTTAGTGGATACGCAGTATTTT
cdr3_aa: CATSDLGGGALVDTQYF

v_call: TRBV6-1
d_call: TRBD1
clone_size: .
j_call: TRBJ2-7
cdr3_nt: TGTGCCAGCAGCTGGGACAGGGAGGACTACGAGCAGTACTTC
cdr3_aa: CASSWDREDYEQYF

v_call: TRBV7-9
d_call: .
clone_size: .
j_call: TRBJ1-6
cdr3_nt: TGTGCCAGCAGCACCGACAGTTATCTCTCACCCCTCCACTTT
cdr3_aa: CASSTDSYLSPLHF

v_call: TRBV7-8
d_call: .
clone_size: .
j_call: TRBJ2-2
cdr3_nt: TGTGCCAGCAGCTTAAATCCGCGGACGACGTCGAACACCGGGGAGCTGTTTTTT
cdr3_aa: CASSLNPRTTSNTGELFF

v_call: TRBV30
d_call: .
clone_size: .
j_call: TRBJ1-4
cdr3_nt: TGTGCCTGGACCGGAGCAACTAATGAAAAACTGTTTTTT
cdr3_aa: CAWTGATNEKLFF

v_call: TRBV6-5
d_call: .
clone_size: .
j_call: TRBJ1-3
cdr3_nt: TGTGCCAGCTCAACCGGCGGCTCTGGAAACACCATATATTTT
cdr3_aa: CASSTGGSGNTIYF

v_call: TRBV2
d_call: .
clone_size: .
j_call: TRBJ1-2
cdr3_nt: TGTGCCAAACGCTCTTTGAATGGCTACACCTTC
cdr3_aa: CAKRSLNGYTF

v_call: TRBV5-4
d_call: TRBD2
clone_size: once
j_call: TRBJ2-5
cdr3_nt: TGTGCCAGCAGCCGGACTAGCGGGCAAGAGACCCAGTACTTC
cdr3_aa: CASSRTSGQETQYF

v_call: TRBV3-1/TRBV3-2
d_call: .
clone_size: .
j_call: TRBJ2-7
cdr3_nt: TGTGCCAGCAGCCAAGGAAGAGCGGTACCGTCAGAGCAGTACTTC
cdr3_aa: CASSQGRAVPSEQYF

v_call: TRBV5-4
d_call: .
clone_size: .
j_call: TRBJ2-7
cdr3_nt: TGTGCCAGCAGCTCCCGGACAGAATACGAGCAGTACTTC
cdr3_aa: CASSSRTEYEQYF

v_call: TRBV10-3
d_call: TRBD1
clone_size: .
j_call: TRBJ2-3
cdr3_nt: TGTGCCACGACAGGGAATAAGGCACACACAGATACGCAGTATTTT
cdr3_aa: CATTGNKAHTDTQYF

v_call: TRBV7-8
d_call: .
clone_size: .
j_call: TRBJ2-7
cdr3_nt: TGTGCCAGCAGCTTAGGAGTTAGCGCCTTTGACGAGCAGTACTTC
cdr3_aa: CASSLGVSAFDEQYF

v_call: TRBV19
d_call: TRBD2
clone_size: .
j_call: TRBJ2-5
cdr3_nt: TGTGCCAGTAGTATAATCGTAGCGGGGGGGCGTCGAGAGACCCAGTACTTC
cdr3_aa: CASSIIVAGGRRETQYF

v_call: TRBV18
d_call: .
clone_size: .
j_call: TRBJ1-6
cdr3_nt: TGTGCCAGCTCACCACCGGGCCATAATTCACCCCTCCACTTT
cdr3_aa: CASSPPGHNSPLHF

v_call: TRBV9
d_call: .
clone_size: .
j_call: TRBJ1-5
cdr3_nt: TGTGCCAGCAGCGTAGACCTCAATCAGCCCCAGCATTTT
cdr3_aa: CASSVDLNQPQHF